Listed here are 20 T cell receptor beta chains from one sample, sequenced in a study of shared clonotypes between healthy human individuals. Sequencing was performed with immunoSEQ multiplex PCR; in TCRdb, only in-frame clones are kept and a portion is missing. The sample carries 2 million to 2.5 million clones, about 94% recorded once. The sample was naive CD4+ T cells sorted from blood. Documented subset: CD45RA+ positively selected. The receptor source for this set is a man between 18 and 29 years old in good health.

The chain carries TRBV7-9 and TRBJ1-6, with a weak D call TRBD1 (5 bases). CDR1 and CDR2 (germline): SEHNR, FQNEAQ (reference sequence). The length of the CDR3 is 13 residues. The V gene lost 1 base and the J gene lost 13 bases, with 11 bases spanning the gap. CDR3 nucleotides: TGTGCCAGCAGCTTAGGTCCAGGGAGTCCCCTCCACTTT. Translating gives CASSLGPGSPLHF.

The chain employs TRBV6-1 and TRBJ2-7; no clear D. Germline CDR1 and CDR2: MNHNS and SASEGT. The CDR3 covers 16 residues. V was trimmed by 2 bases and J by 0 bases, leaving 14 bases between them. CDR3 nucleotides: TGTGCCAGCAGTGAATTTCCGGTAAAAAGCTCCTACGAGCAGTACTTC. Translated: CASSEFPVKSSYEQYF.

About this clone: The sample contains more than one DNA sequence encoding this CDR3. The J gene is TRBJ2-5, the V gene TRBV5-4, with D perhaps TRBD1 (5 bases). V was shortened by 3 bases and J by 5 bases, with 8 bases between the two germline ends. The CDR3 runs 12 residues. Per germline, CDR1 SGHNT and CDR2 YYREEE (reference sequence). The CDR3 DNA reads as TGTGCCAGCAGCTGGGGCTTGGAGACCCAGTACTTC. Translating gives CASSWGLETQYF.

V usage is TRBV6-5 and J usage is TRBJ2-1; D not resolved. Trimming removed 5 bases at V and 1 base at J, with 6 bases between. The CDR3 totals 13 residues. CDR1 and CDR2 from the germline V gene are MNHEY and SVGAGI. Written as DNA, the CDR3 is TGTGCCAGCAGTATAGCATCCTACAATGAGCAGTTCTTC. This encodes CASSIASYNEQFF.

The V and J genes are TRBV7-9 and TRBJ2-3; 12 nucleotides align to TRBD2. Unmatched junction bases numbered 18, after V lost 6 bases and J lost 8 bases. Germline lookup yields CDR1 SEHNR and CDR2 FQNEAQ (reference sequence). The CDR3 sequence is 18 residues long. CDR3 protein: CASRVGVTSGGSKATQYF. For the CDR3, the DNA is TGTGCCAGCAGAGTAGGGGTGACTAGCGGGGGATCGAAAGCTACGCAGTATTTT.

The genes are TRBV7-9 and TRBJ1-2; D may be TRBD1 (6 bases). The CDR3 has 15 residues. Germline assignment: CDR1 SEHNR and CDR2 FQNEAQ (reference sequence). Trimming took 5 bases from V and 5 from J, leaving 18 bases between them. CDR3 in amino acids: CASSDSRGKSYGYTF. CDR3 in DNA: TGTGCCAGCAGCGATAGTAGGGGGAAGTCGTATGGCTACACCTTC. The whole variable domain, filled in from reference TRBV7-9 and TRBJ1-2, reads DTGVSQNPRHKITKRGQNVTFRCDPISEHNRLYWYRQTLGQGPEFLTYFQNEAQLEKSRLLSDRFSAERPKGSFSTLEIQRTEQGDSAMYLCASSDSRGKSYGYTFGSGTRLTVV.

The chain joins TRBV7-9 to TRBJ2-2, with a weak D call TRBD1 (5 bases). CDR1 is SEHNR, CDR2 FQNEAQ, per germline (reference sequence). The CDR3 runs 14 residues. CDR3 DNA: TGTGCGAATGGGGCTGGAGTGTCCACCGGGGAGCTGTTTTTT. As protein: CANGAGVSTGELFF.

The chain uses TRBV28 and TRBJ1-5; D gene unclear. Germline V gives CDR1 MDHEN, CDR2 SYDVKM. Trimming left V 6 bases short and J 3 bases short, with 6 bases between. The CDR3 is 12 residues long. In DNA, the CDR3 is TGTGCCAGCAGGCCTGCCAATCAGCCCCAGCATTTT. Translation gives CASRPANQPQHF.

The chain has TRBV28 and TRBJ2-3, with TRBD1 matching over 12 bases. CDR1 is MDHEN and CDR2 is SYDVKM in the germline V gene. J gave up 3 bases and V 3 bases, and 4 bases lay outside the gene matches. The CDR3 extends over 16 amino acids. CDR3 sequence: CASSLGTGGRTDTQYF. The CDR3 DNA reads TGTGCCAGCAGTTTGGGGACAGGGGGCCGGACAGATACGCAGTATTTT.

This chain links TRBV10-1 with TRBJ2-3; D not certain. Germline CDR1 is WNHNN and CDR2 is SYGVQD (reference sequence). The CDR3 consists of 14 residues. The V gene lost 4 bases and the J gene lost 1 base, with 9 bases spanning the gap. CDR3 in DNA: TGCGCCAGCAGTGCCGGGTCGGGCACAGATACGCAGTATTTT. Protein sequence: CASSAGSGTDTQYF.

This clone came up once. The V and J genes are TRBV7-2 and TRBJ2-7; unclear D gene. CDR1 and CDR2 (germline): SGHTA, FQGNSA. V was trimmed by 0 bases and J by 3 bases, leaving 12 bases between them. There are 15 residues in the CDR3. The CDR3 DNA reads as TGTGCCAGCAGCTTAGCCCCCCGGCCCTACTACGAGCAGTACTTC. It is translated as CASSLAPRPYYEQYF.

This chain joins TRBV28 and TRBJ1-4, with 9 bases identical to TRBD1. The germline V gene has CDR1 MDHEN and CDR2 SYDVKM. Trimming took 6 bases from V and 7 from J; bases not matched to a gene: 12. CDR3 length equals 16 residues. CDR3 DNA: TGTGCCAGCAGGACAGGGGGAGTAGATATTGGTGAAAAACTGTTTTTT. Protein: CASRTGGVDIGEKLFF.

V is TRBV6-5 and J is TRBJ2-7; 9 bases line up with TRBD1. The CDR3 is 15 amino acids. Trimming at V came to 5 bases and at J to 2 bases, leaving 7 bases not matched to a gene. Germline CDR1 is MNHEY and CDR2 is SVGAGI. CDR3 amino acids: CASSTGGVGTYEQYF. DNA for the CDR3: TGTGCCAGCAGTACAGGGGGCGTAGGGACCTACGAGCAGTACTTC.

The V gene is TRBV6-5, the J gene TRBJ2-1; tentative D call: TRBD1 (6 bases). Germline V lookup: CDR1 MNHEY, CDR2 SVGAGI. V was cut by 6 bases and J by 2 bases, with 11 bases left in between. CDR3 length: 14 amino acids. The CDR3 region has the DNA TGTGCCAGCAGCCGGGACAAGCCCTACAATGAGCAGTTCTTC. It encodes CASSRDKPYNEQFF.

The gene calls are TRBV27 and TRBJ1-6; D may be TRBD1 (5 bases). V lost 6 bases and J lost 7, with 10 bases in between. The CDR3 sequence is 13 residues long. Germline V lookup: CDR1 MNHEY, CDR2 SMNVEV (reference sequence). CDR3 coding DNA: TGTGCCAGCAGCAGGGTCCAGAATTCACCCCTCCACTTT. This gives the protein CASSRVQNSPLHF.

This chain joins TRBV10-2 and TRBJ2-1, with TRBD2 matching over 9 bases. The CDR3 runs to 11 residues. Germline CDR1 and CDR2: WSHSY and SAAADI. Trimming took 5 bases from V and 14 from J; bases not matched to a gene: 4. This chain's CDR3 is CASSRTSEKFF. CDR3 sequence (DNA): TGCGCCAGCAGTAGGACTAGCGAGAAGTTCTTC.

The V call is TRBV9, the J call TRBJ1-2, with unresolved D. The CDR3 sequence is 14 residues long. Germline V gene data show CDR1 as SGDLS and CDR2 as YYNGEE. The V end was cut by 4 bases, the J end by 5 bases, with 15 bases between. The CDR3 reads CASSPRGSEYGYTF. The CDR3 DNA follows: TGTGCCAGCAGCCCTCGTGGTTCCGAGTATGGCTACACCTTC.

CDR3 loop: CASEDQTTGRNQPQHF. In nucleotides, the CDR3 is TGTGCCAGCGAAGACCAGACGACAGGGCGCAATCAGCCCCAGCATTTT. V gene TRBV6-6 combines with J gene TRBJ1-5; the match to TRBD1 covers 7 bases. The V gene's germline CDR1 is MNHNY and CDR2 SVGAGI (reference sequence). CDR3 length equals 16 residues. V dropped 8 bases and J dropped 2; count of bases not matched to a gene: 12.

CDR3 residues: CASSLAGVRPWQYF. Here the CDR3 DNA reads TGTGCCAGCAGCTTGGCGGGGGTGCGTCCGTGGCAGTACTTC. V usage is TRBV7-9 and J usage is TRBJ2-5, with 7 positions matching TRBD2. The ends lost 3 bases at V and 11 bases at J; junction bases unmatched: 12. This CDR3 spans 14 amino acids. Per germline, CDR1 SEHNR and CDR2 FQNEAQ (reference sequence).

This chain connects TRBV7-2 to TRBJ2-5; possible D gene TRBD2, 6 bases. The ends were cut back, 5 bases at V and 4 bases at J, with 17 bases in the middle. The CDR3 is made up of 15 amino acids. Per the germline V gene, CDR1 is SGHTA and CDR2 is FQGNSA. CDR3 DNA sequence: TGTGCCAGCAGCAGACCCGGACGGGGGAGAGAGACCCAGTACTTC. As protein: CASSRPGRGRETQYF.